Below are 16 T cell receptor beta chains sequenced from a single sample in a study of T cell repertoires in aging, cancer and after chemotherapy (dated by TCRdb to between 2018 and 2020). TCR beta rearrangements were amplified from genomic DNA isolated from peripheral blood, not from sorted cells or RNA. Sequencing relied on an Illumina MiSeq. Rearranged TRB sequences spanning V, D and J segments were amplified by multiplex touch-down PCR using a mixed TRB-A/B primer pool. The public sequencing data were trimmed at Q25 with fastp and processed into clonotypes with MiXCR by TCRdb, which kept only in-frame beta chains. Every distinct CDR3 protein forms one entry, paired with its most common genes and DNA. Across this sample there are about 6,200 distinct CDR3 sequences, with 27% seen only once. Less than 4% of the sample is held by the ten biggest clonotypes. Input material: blood. These receptors were taken from a human donor in good health.

This chain links TRBV29-1 with TRBJ2-1; the D gene is possibly TRBD2 (5 bases). V lost 7 bases and J 6 bases, leaving 7 bases between the germline ends. Looked up from germline, CDR1 is SQVTM and CDR2 is ANQGSEA. The CDR3 totals 10 residues. Written as DNA, the CDR3 is TGCAGCGCCGAGGGCAATGAGCAGTTCTTC. Amino acids: CSAEGNEQFF.

This clonotype is termed medium-sized. This rearrangement joins TRBV20-1 to TRBJ1-1, with unresolved D. V was pared by 1 base and J by 1 base, with 10 bases between. The CDR3 runs 14 residues. Germline V gives CDR1 DFQATT, CDR2 SNEGSKA (reference sequence). CDR3 sequence: CSARGNYGNTEAFF. Here the CDR3 DNA reads TGCAGTGCTAGAGGGAACTACGGGAACACTGAAGCTTTCTTT.

The chain uses TRBV6-4 and TRBJ2-1, with 10 bases aligning to TRBD1. CDR1 is MRHNA and CDR2 is SNTAGT in the germline V gene. Trimming at V came to 8 bases and at J to 0 bases, leaving 10 bases not matched to a gene. The CDR3 length is 17 residues. DNA of the CDR3: TGTGCCAGCTCGAGACAGGGGGCCCAAAGCTCCTACAATGAGCAGTTCTTC. Its translation is CASSRQGAQSSYNEQFF.

V and J are TRBV20-1 and TRBJ2-5; TRBD2 aligns across 8 bases. This CDR3 has 15 amino acids. Trimming removed 4 bases from V and 1 base from J; junction bases left unmatched: 8. Germline assignment: CDR1 DFQATT and CDR2 SNEGSKA (reference sequence). In DNA form, the CDR3 reads TGCAGTGCTAAACTGGCGCTAGCGGGCCAAGAGACCCAGTACTTC. This translates into CSAKLALAGQETQYF.

The rearrangement joins TRBV12-3 or TRBV12-4 to TRBJ2-5; 8 nucleotides line up with TRBD2. The CDR3 is 16 residues long. V lost 5 bases, J lost 7 bases, and 15 bases stayed unmatched. Written as DNA, the CDR3 is TGTGCCAGCAGTCTCGCTCCGGGACTAGGTGCTGGGACCCAGTACTTC. Protein product: CASSLAPGLGAGTQYF.

Relative to its sample, this clonotype is medium-sized. The V gene is TRBV27, the J gene TRBJ2-1; D is undetermined. The CDR3 runs to 13 residues. The germline V and J ends were trimmed by 5 bases and 8 bases, with 13 bases remaining between them. Germline CDR1 and CDR2: MNHEY and SMNVEV (reference sequence). CDR3 sequence: CASSRRRADEQFF. The CDR3 nucleotides are TGTGCCAGCAGTCGACGCCGCGCCGATGAGCAGTTCTTC.

This sequence joins TRBV12-3 or TRBV12-4 and TRBJ1-5; D unresolved. The CDR3 is 15 residues long. V dropped 6 bases and J dropped 9 bases, with 21 bases sitting between them. The CDR3 DNA reads as TGTGCCAGCAGCCTGACGGCGGTCGGGGATCCGCCCCAGCATTTT. This codes for CASSLTAVGDPPQHF.

This clonotype is medium-sized within its sample. The gene calls are TRBV30 and TRBJ2-5; 7 positions match TRBD2. Germline values: CDR1 GTSNPN, CDR2 SVGIG (reference sequence). Trimming removed 0 bases from V and 7 bases from J; junction bases left unmatched: 8. The CDR3 runs 14 residues. CDR3 protein: CAWSVSGGRGTQYF. The CDR3 region has the DNA TGTGCCTGGAGTGTATCGGGCGGGAGAGGGACCCAGTACTTC.

This clonotype was counted a few times. This chain uses TRBV27 with TRBJ2-5; D unclear. The V end lost 8 bases, the J end lost 5 bases, and 6 bases lay between the germline ends. The CDR3 is 10 amino acids. Germline V gene data show CDR1 as MNHEY and CDR2 as SMNVEV (reference sequence). DNA of the CDR3: TGTGCCAGCGGGCGGGAGACCCAGTACTTC. This codes for CASGRETQYF.

The chain joins TRBV20-1 to TRBJ2-7; 9 bases match TRBD1. Trimming took 5 bases from V and 3 from J; bases not matched to a gene: 11. CDR1 and CDR2 from the germline V gene are DFQATT and SNEGSKA (reference sequence). The CDR3 has 15 residues. The CDR3 region is CSAFAPGQGFYEQYF. The CDR3 DNA follows: TGCAGTGCTTTTGCCCCGGGACAGGGCTTCTACGAGCAGTACTTC.

This clonotype is termed medium-sized. The chain employs TRBV9 and TRBJ1-2; TRBD1 is a possible D gene (6 bases). The CDR3 is 16 residues long. Trimming left V 3 bases short and J 3 bases short, with 18 bases between. Germline V gene data show CDR1 as SGDLS and CDR2 as YYNGEE. In DNA form, the CDR3 reads TGTGCCAGCAGCGGGAGTGTGGGAAGGGGGGACTATGGCTACACCTTC. Its protein product is CASSGSVGRGDYGYTF.

The rearrangement uses TRBV24-1 and TRBJ2-1, with D possibly being TRBD1 (6 bases). Germline CDR1 reads KGHDR; CDR2 reads SFDVKD. V was trimmed by 4 bases and J by 7 bases, leaving 22 bases between them. This CDR3 is 17 amino acids long. In nucleotides, the CDR3 is TGTGCCACCAGTGACCCGCCTGCAGGGGATGGTTTAAATGAGCAGTTCTTC. Protein product: CATSDPPAGDGLNEQFF.

Notes on this clonotype: The junction departs from germline at one end; a sequencing error may be responsible. The rearrangement joins TRBV6-1 to TRBJ2-5; TRBD2 agrees at 11 bases. Germline lookup yields CDR1 MNHNS and CDR2 SASEGT. CDR3 size: 16 residues. The CDR3 is CASSQVPTSGIETQYF. The CDR3 DNA sequence: TGCGCCAGCAGCCAAGTCCCGACTAGCGGGATTGAGACCCAGTACTTC.

This clonotype was counted once. The J gene is TRBJ2-4, the V gene TRBV5-1, with 10 bases matching TRBD2. J was trimmed by 1 base and V by 4 bases; bases with no gene match: 17. Germline V gene lookup returns CDR1 SGHRS and CDR2 YFSETQ. CDR3 length equals 20 residues. CDR3 DNA sequence: TGCGCCAGCAGCCAAGATGGTCCAGCGGGAGGGCCGACGGCCAAAAACATTCAGTACTTC. Its protein product is CASSQDGPAGGPTAKNIQYF.

In DNA, the CDR3 is TGTGCCAGCAGCCCCGGTGGAGGGTGGACAGATACGCAGTATTTT. Protein product: CASSPGGGWTDTQYF. The V and J genes are TRBV7-3 and TRBJ2-3, with D possibly matching TRBD2 (6 bases). CDR1 and CDR2 from the germline V gene are SGHTA and FQGTGA. This CDR3 spans 15 amino acids. V was clipped by 5 bases and J by 3 bases, with 15 bases between them.

This clonotype is medium-sized within its sample. The genes are TRBV5-4 and TRBJ2-7, with D perhaps TRBD2 (6 bases). Trimming left V 0 bases short and J 7 bases short, with 20 bases between. CDR3 length: 16 residues. Germline V CDR1 and CDR2: SGHNT, YYREEE (reference sequence). The CDR3 sequence: CASSLAEEGVEGEQYF. CDR3 nucleotide sequence: TGTGCCAGCAGCTTGGCCGAGGAAGGGGTGGAGGGGGAGCAGTACTTC.